This entry lists 18 T cell receptor beta chains sequenced from one sample in a study of tumor-infiltrating lymphocytes in primary liver carcinoma. A primer in the constant region served to generate TCR beta cDNA from approximately 460 ng of total RNA. Slightly modified ARM-PCR, run as three nested multiplex PCR rounds, produced the TCR beta libraries. Running 10 cycles apiece, the first two PCR rounds relied on TRBV1-TRBV30 forward primers together with a C-beta reverse primer. TCRdb analysed the multiplex PCR reads with MiXCR anew, one entry per CDR3 protein. The data show some 110,000 distinct CDR3 sequences, roughly 80% seen once. Bulk tissue was left unsorted, and RNA and DNA were co-extracted from about 20-30 mg of it. The sample taken for sequencing was liver tumor tissue from sampling region 3. Subset of the sample: tumor region T3, left-lateral pole. The receptors originated from a man between 35 and 55 years old with primary liver carcinoma and hepatitis B virus infection.

To note about this clonotype: Sequence at one end of the junction differs from germline and may be a read error. The gene calls are TRBV11-2 and TRBJ2-1; no definite D call. The CDR3 length is 13 residues. Germline lookup yields CDR1 SGHAT and CDR2 FQNNGV. CDR3 coding DNA: TGTGTCAGCAGTTTAGAATTATACAATGAGCAGTTCTTC. It encodes CVSSLELYNEQFF.

To note about this clonotype: In this CDR3 the conserved last residue, phenylalanine or tryptophan, is missing, so a read error is likely. The rearrangement links TRBV14 to TRBJ1-1; D gene ambiguous. This CDR3 has 15 amino acids. Germline loops: CDR1 SGHDN, CDR2 FVKESK. V gave up 4 bases and J gave up 3 bases, with 15 bases separating them. The chain's CDR3 is CASSPRLGVDTEAFS. CDR3 nucleotides: TGTGCCAGCAGCCCCAGACTTGGGGTAGACACTGAAGCTTTCTCT.

Regarding this clonotype: The conserved closing phenylalanine or tryptophan is absent in this CDR3, likely reflecting a read error. The DNA is left out, because the CDR3 cannot be placed on it with certainty; the CDR3 is given as TCRdb lists it. The chain couples TRBV30 to TRBJ2-3; the D segment call TRBD2 is taken from the table without a DNA check. In germline, CDR1 is GTSNPN, CDR2 SVGIG (reference sequence). Including both end residues, the CDR3 is 14 amino acids long. The CDR3 sequence is CASGITGGTDTQYI.

Of note for this clonotype: This CDR3 is missing its conserved last phenylalanine or tryptophan, likely due to a read error. V and J are TRBV11-2 and TRBJ2-7; maybe TRBD1 (5 bases). CDR3 length: 14 residues. Per germline, CDR1 SGHAT and CDR2 FQNNGV. CDR3 bases: TGTGCCAACAGCTCTAACAGGAACCCCTACGAGCAGTACCTC. This sequence encodes CANSSNRNPYEQYL.

This chain uses TRBV29-1 with TRBJ1-1; a weak D match, TRBD1 (6 bases). The CDR3 spans 15 residues. CDR1 is SQVTM and CDR2 is ANQGSEA in the germline V gene. CDR3 region: CCVAGGWGMNTDDFF. In DNA, the CDR3 is TGCTGTGTTGCCGGGGGCTGGGGCATGAACACTGATGATTTCTTT.

Regarding this clonotype: Here the CDR3 omits its conserved ending phenylalanine or tryptophan, so a read error is the likely source. The rearrangement uses TRBV12-3 or TRBV12-4 and TRBJ2-1; 7 bases align to TRBD1. Trimming at V came to 1 base and at J to 7 bases, leaving 4 bases not matched to a gene. This CDR3 has 14 residues. The CDR3 reads CASSLGQGVNEQFS. For the CDR3, the DNA is TGTGCCAGCAGTTTAGGGCAGGGGGTTAATGAGCAGTTCTCC.

Details on this clonotype: It may be a read error: a sequence one base away is much more abundant. For the CDR3, the DNA is TGCGCCAGCAGCCAAGGTATCGGGAGGGGGACGCAGTATTTT. It specifies CASSQGIGRGTQYF. The chain couples TRBV4-1 to TRBJ2-3, with 8 positions matching TRBD2. J was trimmed by 9 bases and V by 1 base; bases with no gene match: 6. The germline gives CDR1 MGHRA, CDR2 YSYEKL. This CDR3 is built from 14 residues.

On this clonotype itself: A junction boundary mismatches the germline segment, possibly from a read error. The CDR3 coding sequence is TGCAGCGTTGGGACTAGCGCGGCGAACACCCGGAAGCTATTTTTT. This translates into CSVGTSAANTRKLFF. V usage is TRBV29-1 and J usage is TRBJ2-2; 9 bases match TRBD2. This CDR3 comprises 15 residues. In germline, CDR1 is SQVTM, CDR2 ANQGSEA.

This clonotype was picked up one time. Germline and junction disagree at one end, which may indicate a read error. CDR3 residues: CASFRDTLSHEQYF. The CDR3 nucleotides read TGTGCCAGCTTTCGGGACACCCTCTCCCACGAGCAATACTTC. The chain has TRBV6-6 and TRBJ2-7; D possibly corresponds to TRBD1 (6 bases). Germline-derived CDR1 and CDR2 are MNHNY and SVGAGI (reference sequence). The CDR3 covers 14 residues.

Concerning this clonotype itself: At one end the junction does not follow the germline gene, possibly because of a read error. J is TRBJ1-5 and V is TRBV11-2, with 8 bases fitting TRBD1. The CDR3 is made up of 15 amino acids. Germline lookup yields CDR1 SGHAT and CDR2 FQNNGV. The CDR3 nucleotides are TGTGTCAGCAGCTTAGCAGGGGGCGGCAATCAGCTCCAGCATTTT. Residues: CVSSLAGGGNQLQHF.

The chain couples TRBV12-3 or TRBV12-4 to TRBJ2-5; a weak D match, TRBD1 (6 bases). CDR3 size: 14 residues. Trimming removed 3 bases from V and 11 bases from J, with 19 bases in between. CDR3 nucleotide sequence: TGTGCCAGCAGTTTGTCAGGGGTGCCAGAGAGTCAGTACTTC. Amino acids: CASSLSGVPESQYF.

This clonotype was detected many times. This chain links TRBV28 with TRBJ2-6, with 7 bases lining up with TRBD1. Germline loops: CDR1 MDHEN, CDR2 SYDVKM. The CDR3 has 17 residues. With V trimmed by 5 bases and J by 5 bases, 12 bases remained unmatched. The CDR3, as DNA: TGTGCCAGCAGTCTTAGGGACAGTTCTCTAAGGGCCAACGTCCTGACTTTC. Encoded protein: CASSLRDSSLRANVLTF.

A single count supports this clonotype. The gene calls are TRBV20-1 and TRBJ2-5; a weak D match, TRBD2 (6 bases). The CDR3 has 16 amino acids. Between the trimmed V and J ends, which lost 4 bases and 4 bases, there was a span of 22 bases. Germline CDR1 and CDR2: DFQATT and SNEGSKA (reference sequence). CDR3 sequence (DNA): TGCAGTGCTACCCCGATAAGCGGGTCGATCGGAGAGACCCAGTACTTC. Translating gives CSATPISGSIGETQYF.

The rearrangement joins TRBV10-3 to TRBJ2-3, with D perhaps assigned TRBD1 or TRBD2 (5 bases each). Trimming cost V 7 bases and J 0 bases, with 14 bases left between them. This CDR3 spans 15 amino acids. Germline V gene sequence: CDR1 ENHRY, CDR2 SYGVKD. The DNA for the CDR3 is TGTGCCATCAATTACCGGGACGGGAGCACAGATACGCAGTATTTT. Amino acids: CAINYRDGSTDTQYF.

About this clonotype: The junction departs from the called germline gene at one end, perhaps through a read error. V is TRBV4-2 and J is TRBJ2-6, with no clear D. Germline CDR1 is LGHNA and CDR2 is YNFKEQ. The CDR3 has 16 residues. In nucleotides, the CDR3 is TGTGCCAGCAGCCAAGAAGCAAGCTCTGAGGCCAAGGTCCTGACTTTC. It translates to CASSQEASSEAKVLTF.

Of note for this clonotype: At one of its ends the junction is not consistent with the germline gene, which may arise from a read error. The chain has TRBV29-1 and TRBJ2-2, with a possible D match to TRBD2 (5 bases). Germline CDR1 SQVTM, CDR2 ANQGSEA. The CDR3 is 15 residues long. The CDR3: CSVGISAGNTGELFF. Written as DNA, the CDR3 is TGCAGTGTTGGGATTAGCGCGGGGAACACCGGGGAGCTGTTTTTT.

In regard to this clonotype: The CDR3 end shows no conserved phenylalanine or tryptophan, and so a read error is likely. The rearrangement uses TRBV9 and TRBJ2-1, with D possibly matching TRBD1 (5 bases). The V and J ends lost 5 bases and 2 bases respectively, with 11 bases between them. The CDR3 runs to 14 residues. Per germline, CDR1 SGDLS and CDR2 YYNGEE. CDR3 DNA sequence: TGTGCCAGCAGAGGGGATAGTCCCTACAATGAGCAGTTCCTC. Protein sequence: CASRGDSPYNEQFL.

With regard to this clonotype: Since the CDR3 does not end with the conserved phenylalanine or tryptophan, this likely comes from a read error. The CDR3 coding sequence is TGTGCCAGCAGCTTATATCGAGGGACAAACGCTGAGGCTTTCATT. Translating it yields CASSLYRGTNAEAFI. V is TRBV11-1 and J is TRBJ1-1; TRBD1 might be the D (6 bases). The CDR3 contains 15 residues. Germline CDR1 SGHAT, CDR2 FQDESV (reference sequence).